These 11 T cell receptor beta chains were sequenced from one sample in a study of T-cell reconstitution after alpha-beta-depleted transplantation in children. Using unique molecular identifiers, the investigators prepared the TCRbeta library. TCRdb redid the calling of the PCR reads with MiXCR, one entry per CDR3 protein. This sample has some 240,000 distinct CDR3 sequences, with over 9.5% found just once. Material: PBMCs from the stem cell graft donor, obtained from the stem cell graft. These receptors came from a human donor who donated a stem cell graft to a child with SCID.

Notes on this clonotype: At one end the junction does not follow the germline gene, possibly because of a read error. The CDR3 protein is CASGTSSHTRYF. The CDR3 DNA follows: TGTGCCAGCGGGACTAGCTCACATACGCGGTATTTT. The chain couples TRBV14 to TRBJ2-3; 9 bases line up with TRBD2. The CDR3 loop spans 12 amino acids. Per germline, CDR1 SGHDN and CDR2 FVKESK.

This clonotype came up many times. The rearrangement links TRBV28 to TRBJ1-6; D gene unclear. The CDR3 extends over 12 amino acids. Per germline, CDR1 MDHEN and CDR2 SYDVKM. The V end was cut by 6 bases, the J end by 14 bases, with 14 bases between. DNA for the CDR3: TGTGCCAGCAGCCCAGAGATCAAGGCCCTCCACTTT. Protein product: CASSPEIKALHF. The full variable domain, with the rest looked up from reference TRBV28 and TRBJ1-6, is DVKVTQSSRYLVKRTGEKVFLECVQDMDHENMFWYRQDPGLGLRLIYFSYDVKMKEKGDIPEGYSVSREKKERFSLILESASTNQTSMYLCASSPEIKALHFGNGTRLTVT.

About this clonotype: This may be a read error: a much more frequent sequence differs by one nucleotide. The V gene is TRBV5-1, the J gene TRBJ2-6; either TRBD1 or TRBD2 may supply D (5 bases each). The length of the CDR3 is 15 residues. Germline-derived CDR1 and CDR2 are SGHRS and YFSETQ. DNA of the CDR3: TGCGCCAGCAGCAAGAGGGAGACTGGGGCCAACGCCCTGACTTTC. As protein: CASSKRETGANALTF. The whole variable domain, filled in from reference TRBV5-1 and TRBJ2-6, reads KAGVTQTPRYLIKTRGQQVTLSCSPISGHRSVSWYQQTPGQGLQFLFEYFSETQRNKGNFPGRFSGRQFSNSRSEMNVSTLELGDSALYLCASSKRETGANALTFGAGSRLTVL.

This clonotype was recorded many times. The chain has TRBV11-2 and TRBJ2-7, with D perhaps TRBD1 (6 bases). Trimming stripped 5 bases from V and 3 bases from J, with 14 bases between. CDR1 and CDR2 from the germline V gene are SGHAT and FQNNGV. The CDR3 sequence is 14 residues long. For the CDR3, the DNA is TGTGCCAGCAGCCATTTTACGGACAGCTACGAGCAGTACTTC. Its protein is CASSHFTDSYEQYF.

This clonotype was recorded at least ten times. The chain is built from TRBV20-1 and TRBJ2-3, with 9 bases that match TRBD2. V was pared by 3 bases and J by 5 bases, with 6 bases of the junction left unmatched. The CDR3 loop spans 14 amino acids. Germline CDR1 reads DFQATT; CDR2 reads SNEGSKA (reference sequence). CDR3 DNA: TGCAGTGCTAGGAGCGGGGGGCCCGGAGATACGCAGTATTTT. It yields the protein CSARSGGPGDTQYF.

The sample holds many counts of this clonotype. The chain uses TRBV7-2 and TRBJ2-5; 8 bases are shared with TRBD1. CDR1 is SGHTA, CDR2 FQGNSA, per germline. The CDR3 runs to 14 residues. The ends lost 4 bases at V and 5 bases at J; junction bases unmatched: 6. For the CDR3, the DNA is TGTGCCAGCAGCTCCCTGGACAGGGATGAGACCCAGTACTTC. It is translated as CASSSLDRDETQYF.

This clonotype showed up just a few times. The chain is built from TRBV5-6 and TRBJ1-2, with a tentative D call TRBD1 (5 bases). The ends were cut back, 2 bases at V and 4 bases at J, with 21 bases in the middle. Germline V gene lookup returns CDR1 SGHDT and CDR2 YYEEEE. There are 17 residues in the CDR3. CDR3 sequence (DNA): TGTGCCAGCAGCTTTATCCTCGACGATGGGGCGGGCTATGGCTACACCTTC. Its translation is CASSFILDDGAGYGYTF.

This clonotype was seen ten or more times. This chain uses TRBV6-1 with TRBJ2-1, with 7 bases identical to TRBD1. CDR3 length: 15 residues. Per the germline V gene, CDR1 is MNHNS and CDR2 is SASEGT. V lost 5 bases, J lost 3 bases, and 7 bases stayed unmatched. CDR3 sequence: CASSPQGVGYNEQFF. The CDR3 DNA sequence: TGTGCCAGCAGTCCTCAGGGGGTCGGCTACAATGAGCAGTTCTTC.

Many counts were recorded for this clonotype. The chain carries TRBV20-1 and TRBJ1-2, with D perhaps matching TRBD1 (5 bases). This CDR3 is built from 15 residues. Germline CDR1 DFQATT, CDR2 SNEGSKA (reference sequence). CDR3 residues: CSGPRGRAPNYGYTF. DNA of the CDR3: TGCAGCGGGCCCCGGGGCAGGGCGCCCAACTATGGCTACACCTTC.

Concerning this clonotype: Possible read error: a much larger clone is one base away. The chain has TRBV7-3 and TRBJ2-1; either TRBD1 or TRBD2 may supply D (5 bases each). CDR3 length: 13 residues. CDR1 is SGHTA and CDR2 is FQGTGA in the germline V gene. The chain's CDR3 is CASSDNLGDEHFF. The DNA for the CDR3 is TGTGCCAGCAGCGACAATCTGGGGGATGAGCATTTCTTC.

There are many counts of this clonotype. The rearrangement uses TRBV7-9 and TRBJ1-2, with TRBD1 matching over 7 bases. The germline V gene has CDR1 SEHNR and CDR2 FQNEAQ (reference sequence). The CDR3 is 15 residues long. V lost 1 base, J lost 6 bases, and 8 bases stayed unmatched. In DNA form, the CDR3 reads TGTGCCAGCAGCTTAGTGGCCGACAGGGCAAATGGCTACACCTTC. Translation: CASSLVADRANGYTF.